This T cell receptor (beta chain) was recovered during a study of T cell responses to AZD1222 COVID-19 vaccine. TCRdb's copy holds only in-frame clones and misses some; the assay was immunoSEQ multiplex PCR. The sample consists of around 96,000 clones, under 95% of them appearing once. This CDR3 has 15 residues. CDR1 and CDR2 (germline): MNHEY, SVGAGI. Trimming removed 6 bases from V and 4 bases from J; junction bases left unmatched: 10. The V gene is TRBV6-5, the J gene TRBJ1-2; 8 bases match TRBD1. This receptor was obtained from an adult who received the AZD1222 COVID-19 vaccine. Source: peripheral blood, taken 28 days after the second AZD1222 dose. CDR3 sequence (DNA): TGTGCCAGCAGAAAGCAGGGGGCAGACTTCTATGGCTACACCTTC. As protein: CASRKQGADFYGYTF.